The T cell receptor beta chain described here comes from a study of T cell responses to AZD1222 COVID-19 vaccine. On the study more broadly: Pooling of second doses given at about 4 or about 12 weeks was done. Study results and limitations: The donor cohort was predominantly white British with a female majority, and clonal diversity may have been underestimated.

Only in-frame clones appear in the TCRdb table, and some are missing; sequencing was by immunoSEQ multiplex PCR. Found here are around 140,000 clones, about 93% of them singletons; the top ten hold less than 6.5%. Germline-derived CDR1 and CDR2 are MNHNS and SASEGT. The CDR3 has 14 residues. Trimming cost V 1 base and J 4 bases, with 5 bases left between them. As for this clone: What it binds is unknown.

This sequence joins TRBV6-1 and TRBJ1-6; D is ambiguous. The receptor was derived from an adult in good health. This material consisted of peripheral blood, taken on day 0 of AZD1222 vaccination. DNA for the CDR3: TGTGCCAGCAGTGAAGAGGGTTATAATTCACCCCTCCACTTT. Translating it yields CASSEEGYNSPLHF.